Presented here are 18 T cell receptor beta chains from one specimen sequenced in a study of blood T cells in healthy people across ages. Using a J-beta primer mix together with a sample-barcoded 5' primer, a second PCR was run for roughly 6 to 11 cycles. TCRdb itself ran the 5' RACE reads through MiXCR, one entry per CDR3 protein. The sample holds 1.5 million to 2 million distinct CDR3 sequences, approximately 50% seen once. Sample: blood. These receptors all come from a woman between 35 and 50 years old in good health.

The rearrangement joins TRBV24-1 to TRBJ2-5; D might be TRBD1 or TRBD2, each matching 5 bases. This CDR3 contains 16 residues. Per the germline V gene, CDR1 is KGHDR and CDR2 is SFDVKD. The ends were cut back, 3 bases at V and 5 bases at J, with 18 bases in the middle. The CDR3 here is CATSDRLRLGVETQYF. CDR3 DNA: TGTGCCACCAGTGATCGACTGCGACTGGGGGTTGAGACCCAGTACTTC.

This clonotype was observed once. Written as DNA, the CDR3 is TGTGCCAGCAGTTACTCTCGACTAGAGAAGACCCAGTACTTC. It yields the protein CASSYSRLEKTQYF. The V call is TRBV6-2 or TRBV6-3, the J call TRBJ2-5; D might be TRBD2 (6 bases). Germline V lookup: CDR1 MNHEY, CDR2 SVGEGT. Trimming took off 0 bases at V and 6 bases at J, with 11 bases between the two ends. The CDR3 loop spans 14 amino acids.

The gene calls are TRBV4-2 and TRBJ1-2; D perhaps matches TRBD1 (6 bases). CDR3 size: 14 residues. Germline V gene lookup returns CDR1 LGHNA and CDR2 YNFKEQ. The V gene lost 2 bases and the J gene lost 6 bases, with 13 bases spanning the gap. The DNA for the CDR3 is TGTGCCAGCAGCCAATGGGGGGGCGGTAATGGCTACACCTTC. Translation gives CASSQWGGGNGYTF.

The CDR3 reads CASSHPAGSTEAFF. CDR3 nucleotide sequence: TGCGCCAGCAGCCACCCCGCAGGGAGCACTGAAGCTTTCTTT. The chain uses TRBV4-1 and TRBJ1-1, with D possibly TRBD1 on 5 matching bases. The germline V gene has CDR1 MGHRA and CDR2 YSYEKL. Trimming took 3 bases from V and 4 from J, leaving 12 bases between them. This CDR3 region has 14 residues.

The V and J genes are TRBV4-1 and TRBJ2-5; a weak D match, TRBD1 (6 bases). CDR1 is MGHRA and CDR2 is YSYEKL in the germline V gene. This CDR3 is built from 15 residues. The ends were cut back, 1 base at V and 2 bases at J, with 11 bases in the middle. The CDR3 protein is CASSQVGHTQETQYF. In DNA form, the CDR3 reads TGCGCCAGCAGCCAAGTGGGACACACTCAAGAGACCCAGTACTTC.

CDR3 sequence reads: CASRRGPDTQYF. The CDR3 coding sequence is TGTGCCAGCAGGAGGGGCCCAGATACGCAGTATTTT. The chain carries TRBV2 and TRBJ2-3; either TRBD1 or TRBD2 may fit D (5 bases each). Germline V gene data show CDR1 as SNHLY and CDR2 as FYNNEI. The CDR3 totals 12 residues. Trimming took 6 bases from V and 4 from J, leaving 8 bases between them.

This clonotype has at least ten counts. The chain uses TRBV12-3 or TRBV12-4 and TRBJ2-5, with no clear D. The CDR3 covers 14 residues. V was shortened by 3 bases and J by 2 bases, with 10 bases between the two germline ends. The CDR3 DNA is TGTGCCAGCAGTTTCCGACACCTTCAAGAGACCCAGTACTTC. Amino acid sequence: CASSFRHLQETQYF.

J is TRBJ1-6 and V is TRBV7-6, with 8 bases aligning to TRBD1. This CDR3 is 14 amino acids long. Germline values: CDR1 SGHVS, CDR2 FNYEAQ. Trimming at V came to 6 bases and at J to 14 bases, leaving 12 bases not matched to a gene. The CDR3 region has the DNA TGTGCCAGCAGTTGGGACCAGGGGGCGCGGACCCTCCACTTT. Its translation: CASSWDQGARTLHF.

CDR3 bases: TGCAGTGCGAACAGGGGAGGAACTTTCTTT. It translates to CSANRGGTFF. The V call is TRBV20-1, the J call TRBJ1-1, with TRBD1 matching 7 bases. There are 10 residues in the CDR3. Unmatched junction bases numbered 7, after V lost 6 bases and J lost 12 bases. CDR1 and CDR2 (germline): DFQATT, SNEGSKA (reference sequence).

This clonotype came up a few times. This sequence joins TRBV4-3 and TRBJ2-7, with unresolved D. This CDR3 has 18 residues. The germline CDR1 and CDR2 sequences are LGHNA and YSLEER. Deletions cut 0 bases from V and 4 bases from J, with 22 bases between. CDR3 sequence (DNA): TGCGCCAGCAGCCAAGAGGTCCGCGCCAATAGCCGCATGTACGAGCAGTACTTC. Its protein product is CASSQEVRANSRMYEQYF.

This chain uses TRBV5-5 with TRBJ1-1; 7 bases match TRBD1. This CDR3 comprises 17 residues. Germline V gives CDR1 SGHKS, CDR2 YYEKEE (reference sequence). V shed 2 bases, J shed 3 bases, and the junction held 13 bases outside the gene matches. This CDR3 reads CASSFGPLATGDTEAFF. The CDR3 DNA is TGTGCCAGCAGCTTCGGGCCCTTAGCTACAGGGGACACTGAAGCTTTCTTT.

This rearrangement joins TRBV7-9 to TRBJ1-5; no reliable D call. V lost 1 base and J 2 bases, leaving 9 bases between the germline ends. This CDR3 region has 15 residues. The V gene's germline CDR1 is SEHNR and CDR2 FQNEAQ (reference sequence). The CDR3 reads CASSLGERGNQPQHF. The CDR3 DNA follows: TGTGCCAGCAGCTTAGGGGAGAGAGGCAATCAGCCCCAGCATTTT.

The chain recombines TRBV21-1 with TRBJ2-1; no check of the table's D call, TRBD1, against the DNA was made. TRBV21-1 is a documented pseudogene. The CDR3 totals 17 residues. The CDR3 reads CASREGQGSSSYNEQFF. Written as DNA, the CDR3 is TGTGCCAGCAGAGAGGGCCAGGGGTCGAGCTCCTACAATGAGCAGTTCTTC.

There are many counts of this clonotype. The chain joins TRBV24-1 to TRBJ2-3, with D uncertain. The CDR3 spans 13 residues. Germline V gene lookup returns CDR1 KGHDR and CDR2 SFDVKD. V dropped 4 bases and J dropped 3 bases, with 7 bases sitting between them. The CDR3 DNA is TGTGCCACCAGTGACAGAAGAACAGATACGCAGTATTTT. Residues: CATSDRRTDTQYF.

This clonotype appeared a few times. The gene calls are TRBV11-1 and TRBJ2-7; D unresolved. The J call may be mistaken, given a closer DNA end match to TRBJ2-5. CDR3 length: 14 amino acids. Germline V gives CDR1 SGHAT, CDR2 FQDESV (reference sequence). CDR3 sequence reads: CASSFSSNQETQYF. As DNA, the CDR3 is TGTGCCAGCAGCTTTAGTTCGAACCAAGAGACCCAGTACTTC.

The chain links TRBV24-1 to TRBJ2-2; possibly TRBD1 for D (6 bases). The CDR3 totals 16 residues. Per germline, CDR1 KGHDR and CDR2 SFDVKD. V lost 7 bases and J lost 6, with 20 bases in between. CDR3 DNA sequence: TGTGCCACCAGCAAGACAGGTGGCGGCCCGGCCGGGGAGCTGTTTTTT. Translating gives CATSKTGGGPAGELFF.

The table lists this clonotype with a count of one. The chain carries TRBV29-1 and TRBJ2-3; 8 positions agree with TRBD2. The trim removed 7 bases at V and 0 bases at J, leaving 12 bases unmatched. This CDR3 region has 16 residues. Per the germline V gene, CDR1 is SQVTM and CDR2 is ANQGSEA. The CDR3 loop reads CSATMDGGASTDTQYF. The CDR3 DNA follows: TGCAGCGCCACTATGGACGGGGGGGCTAGCACAGATACGCAGTATTTT.

The sample holds a few counts of this clonotype. The chain combines TRBV6-2 or TRBV6-3 with TRBJ2-7; 7 positions agree with TRBD1. Losses at the gene ends were 7 bases for V and 4 bases for J; bases not matched to a gene: 10. This CDR3 comprises 14 residues. Germline V gene data show CDR1 as MNHEY and CDR2 as SVGEGT. The CDR3 nucleotides read TGTGCCAGCAATACCGACAGGGTTGGTTACGAGCAGTACTTC. This codes for CASNTDRVGYEQYF.